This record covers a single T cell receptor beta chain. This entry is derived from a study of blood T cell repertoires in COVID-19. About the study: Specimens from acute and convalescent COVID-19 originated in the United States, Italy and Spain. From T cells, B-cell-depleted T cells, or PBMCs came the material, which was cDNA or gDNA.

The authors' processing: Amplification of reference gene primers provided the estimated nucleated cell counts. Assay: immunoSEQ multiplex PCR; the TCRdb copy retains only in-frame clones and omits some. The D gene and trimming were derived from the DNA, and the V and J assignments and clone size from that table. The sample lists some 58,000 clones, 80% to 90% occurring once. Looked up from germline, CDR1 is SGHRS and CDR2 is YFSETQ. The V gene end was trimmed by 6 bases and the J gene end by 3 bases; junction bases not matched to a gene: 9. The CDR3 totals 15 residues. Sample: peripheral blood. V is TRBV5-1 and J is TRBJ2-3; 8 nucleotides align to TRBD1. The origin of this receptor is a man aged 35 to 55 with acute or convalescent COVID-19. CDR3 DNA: TGCGCCAGCAAACCATGGACAGGGTGGACAGATACGCAGTATTTT. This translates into CASKPWTGWTDTQYF.